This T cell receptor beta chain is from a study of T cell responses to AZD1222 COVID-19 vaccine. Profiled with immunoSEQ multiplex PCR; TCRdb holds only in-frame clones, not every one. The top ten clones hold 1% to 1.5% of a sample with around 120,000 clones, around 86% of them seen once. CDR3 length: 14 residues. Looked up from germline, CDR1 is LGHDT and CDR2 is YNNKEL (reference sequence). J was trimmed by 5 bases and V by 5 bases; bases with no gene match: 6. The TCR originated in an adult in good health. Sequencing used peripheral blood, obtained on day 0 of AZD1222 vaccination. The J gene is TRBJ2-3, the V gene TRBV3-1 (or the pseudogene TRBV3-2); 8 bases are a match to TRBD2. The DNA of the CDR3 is TGTGCCAGCAGCTCGCGGGGGGAACTAGATACGCAGTATTTT. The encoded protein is CASSSRGELDTQYF.